A single sample is the source of the 24 T cell receptor beta chains below, sequenced in a study of cytomegalovirus exposure and HLA in healthy donors. 13 Jbeta primers and 60 Vbeta primers were used for the PCR. TCRdb's copy holds only in-frame clones and misses some; the assay was immunoSEQ multiplex PCR. The profile shows 150,000 to 200,000 clones, roughly four fifths of them singletons. The sequencing sample was made of PBMCs. Receptors were obtained from a man aged 25-45 years in good health and CMV-seronegative.

The gene calls are TRBV6-7 and TRBJ2-7; the D gene is possibly TRBD2 (6 bases). TRBV6-7 is given ORF status, its function remaining uncertain. The germline V and J ends were trimmed by 5 bases and 2 bases, with 19 bases remaining between them. The CDR3 has 16 residues. Here the CDR3 reads CASSPLKVAVPYEQYF. The CDR3 DNA sequence: TGTGCCAGCAGTCCCCTCAAGGTAGCGGTTCCCTACGAGCAGTACTTC.

This clone was seen a handful of times. The chain joins TRBV5-4 to TRBJ2-2; maybe TRBD2 (5 bases). Germline CDR1 reads SGHNT; CDR2 reads YYREEE (reference sequence). This CDR3 has 15 amino acids. Trimming cost V 4 bases and J 0 bases, with 10 bases left between them. The DNA of the CDR3 is TGTGCCAGCAGCCCGACTACTTCGAACACCGGGGAGCTGTTTTTT. Its translation is CASSPTTSNTGELFF.

This clone was found once. The DNA of the CDR3 is TGTGCCATCAGTGAGTCACCGGGACAGGGGGACTACGAGCAGTACTTC. Amino acid sequence: CAISESPGQGDYEQYF. The chain uses TRBV10-3 and TRBJ2-7; 11 bases fit TRBD1. V lost 0 bases, J lost 3 bases, and 4 bases stayed unmatched. The V gene's germline CDR1 is ENHRY and CDR2 SYGVKD. This CDR3 spans 16 amino acids.

In the case of this clone: One end of the junction does not line up with germline, which may come from a read error. CDR3 sequence (DNA): TGTGCCAGCACCTTGGACAGGGCGGGCCAAGAGACCCAGTACTTC. Encoded protein: CASTLDRAGQETQYF. The chain is built from TRBV5-4 and TRBJ2-5; 8 bases agree with TRBD1. Germline V CDR1 and CDR2: SGHNT, YYREEE (reference sequence). The CDR3 is 15 residues long.

The gene calls are TRBV5-4 and TRBJ1-1; 7 bases map to TRBD1. Germline values: CDR1 SGHNT, CDR2 YYREEE (reference sequence). Trimming removed 4 bases from V and 4 bases from J; junction bases left unmatched: 4. This CDR3 is 13 amino acids long. The CDR3 loop reads CASSLGQATEAFF. As DNA, the CDR3 is TGTGCCAGCAGCCTAGGACAGGCCACTGAAGCTTTCTTT.

CDR3 residues: CASSHGQVRGYTF. Here the CDR3 DNA reads TGCGCCAGCAGCCACGGACAGGTGAGGGGCTACACCTTC. The chain employs TRBV4-1 and TRBJ1-2; 7 bases are a match to TRBD1. This CDR3 is built from 13 residues. The junction had 6 bases not matched to a gene; V was cut back by 3 bases and J by 8 bases. Germline V gene data show CDR1 as MGHRA and CDR2 as YSYEKL.

Comment on this clone: Germline and junction disagree at one end, which may indicate a read error. V and J are TRBV7-2 and TRBJ2-7, with 10 bases identical to TRBD2. The CDR3 is 13 residues long. Germline CDR1 is SGHTA and CDR2 is FQGNSA. In nucleotides, the CDR3 is TGTGCCAGCAGCTTACAGCGGGAGGGCTTCCCCCTTTTC. It is translated as CASSLQREGFPLF.

This clone was seen just once. V gene TRBV4-1 combines with J gene TRBJ2-7, with 9 bases lining up with TRBD1. The trim removed 0 bases at V and 4 bases at J, leaving 7 bases unmatched. Germline lookup yields CDR1 MGHRA and CDR2 YSYEKL. The CDR3 has 16 amino acids. The CDR3 reads CASSQDGDREGYEQYF. The CDR3 nucleotides are TGCGCCAGCAGCCAAGATGGGGACAGGGAAGGGTACGAGCAGTACTTC.

The chain uses TRBV2 and TRBJ1-4; a weak D match, TRBD1 (5 bases). V lost 5 bases and J lost 6, with 19 bases in between. Germline values: CDR1 SNHLY, CDR2 FYNNEI. This CDR3 is built from 16 residues. The CDR3 protein is CASSSGTAKGDEKLFF. The CDR3 DNA is TGTGCCAGCAGTTCCGGGACTGCAAAAGGGGATGAAAAACTGTTTTTT. Supplemented by reference TRBV2 and TRBJ1-4, the full variable domain reads EPEVTQTPSHQVTQMGQEVILRCVPISNHLYFYWYRQILGQKVEFLVSFYNNEISEKSEIFDDQFSVERPDGSNFTLKIRSTKLEDSAMYFCASSSGTAKGDEKLFFGSGTQLSVL.

The chain is built from TRBV27 and TRBJ2-1; D remains ambiguous. Trimming shortened V by 3 bases and J by 5 bases, and 2 bases separated the two germline ends. Germline values: CDR1 MNHEY, CDR2 SMNVEV (reference sequence). The CDR3 is made up of 11 amino acids. This CDR3 is CASSFNNEQFF. Written as DNA, the CDR3 is TGTGCCAGCAGTTTCAACAATGAGCAGTTCTTC.

The chain couples TRBV5-3 to TRBJ2-3, with D unclear. TRBV5-3 is recorded as an ORF, its role being uncertain. Trimming removed 4 bases from V and 3 bases from J, with 24 bases in between. This CDR3 has 18 amino acids. The CDR3 DNA reads as TGTGCCAGAAGCCAAAAATTTTCCGGTCCCAGAGGAACAGATACGCAGTATTTT. This translates into CARSQKFSGPRGTDTQYF.

The V call is TRBV25-1, the J call TRBJ2-5; D is perhaps TRBD2 (6 bases). Per the germline V gene, CDR1 is MGHDK and CDR2 is SYGVNS. With 1 base removed from V and 2 bases from J, the gap between germline ends came to 8 bases. There are 14 residues in the CDR3. DNA for the CDR3: TGTGCCAGCAGTGAATGGGGGGAGCAAGAGACCCAGTACTTC. This sequence encodes CASSEWGEQETQYF.

This chain connects TRBV10-2 to TRBJ2-7; TRBD2 might be the D (5 bases). CDR3 length equals 13 residues. The germline V gene encodes CDR1 WSHSY and CDR2 SAAADI. V lost 6 bases, J lost 1 base, and 10 bases lay in between. In DNA form, the CDR3 reads TGCGCCAGCAGGGGTCTAGCATCCTACGAGCAGTACTTC. It yields the protein CASRGLASYEQYF.

This chain joins TRBV18 and TRBJ1-5; TRBD1 matches 11 bases. This CDR3 region has 18 residues. The V gene end was trimmed by 2 bases and the J gene end by 2 bases; junction bases not matched to a gene: 8. CDR1 and CDR2 (germline): KGHSH, LQKENI. Here the CDR3 reads CASSPRDRGVTGNQPQHF. CDR3 nucleotides: TGTGCCAGCTCACCAAGGGACAGGGGGGTCACGGGCAATCAGCCCCAGCATTTT.

This chain joins TRBV6-1 and TRBJ1-2, with no clear D. Germline V gene data show CDR1 as MNHNS and CDR2 as SASEGT. CDR3 size: 11 residues. V was trimmed by 6 bases and J by 2 bases, leaving 4 bases between them. The CDR3 reads CASRENYGYTF. CDR3 DNA sequence: TGTGCCAGCAGGGAGAACTATGGCTACACCTTC.

The J gene is TRBJ1-5, the V gene TRBV7-9; TRBD1 might be the D (5 bases). The CDR3 runs 15 residues. V was trimmed by 0 bases and J by 6 bases, leaving 12 bases between them. Looked up from germline, CDR1 is SEHNR and CDR2 is FQNEAQ (reference sequence). The CDR3 sequence: CASSLAGGASQPQHF. The CDR3 DNA reads TGTGCCAGCAGCTTAGCTGGAGGGGCGTCTCAGCCCCAGCATTTT.

The chain is built from TRBV29-1 and TRBJ1-1, with 7 bases aligning to TRBD1. This CDR3 is built from 13 residues. The germline V gene encodes CDR1 SQVTM and CDR2 ANQGSEA. With 5 bases clipped from V and 4 bases from J, the junction kept 7 bases outside the gene matches. The CDR3 loop is CSVIGGSGTEAFF. The DNA of the CDR3 is TGCAGCGTTATAGGGGGCTCGGGCACTGAAGCTTTCTTT.

The rearrangement joins TRBV9 to TRBJ1-1, with D perhaps TRBD1 (5 bases). The CDR3 totals 12 residues. The V gene lost 4 bases and the J gene lost 5 bases, with 9 bases spanning the gap. Germline CDR1 reads SGDLS; CDR2 reads YYNGEE. CDR3: CASSPGLTEAFF. The CDR3, as DNA: TGTGCCAGCAGCCCGGGACTGACTGAAGCTTTCTTT.

In nucleotides, the CDR3 is TGTGCCAGCAGCTACTGGCGGGAGGGGGGTTTCACGGGTGAGGATACGCAGTATTTT. This codes for CASSYWREGGFTGEDTQYF. The rearrangement links TRBV7-6 to TRBJ2-3; 9 nucleotides agree with TRBD2. V lost 4 bases to trimming and J lost 6 bases; unmatched junction nucleotides: 20. The CDR3 consists of 19 residues. CDR1 SGHVS and CDR2 FNYEAQ come from the germline V gene.

This chain uses TRBV7-9 with TRBJ1-2, with D tentatively TRBD1 (6 bases). Germline assignment: CDR1 SEHNR and CDR2 FQNEAQ (reference sequence). The CDR3 spans 15 residues. V dropped 2 bases and J dropped 5 bases, with 15 bases sitting between them. The CDR3 nucleotides are TGTGCCAGCAGCTTAAGTGCAGGGGAAGGGTATGGCTACACCTTC. Protein: CASSLSAGEGYGYTF.

This sequence joins TRBV10-1 and TRBJ2-1; weak D call: TRBD2 (5 bases). V was pared by 3 bases and J by 5 bases, with 17 bases between. There are 16 residues in the CDR3. The germline CDR1 and CDR2 sequences are WNHNN and SYGVQD (reference sequence). CDR3 nucleotides: TGCGCCAGCAGTGACGGGGTAGACGACTCGGACAATGAGCAGTTCTTC. Encoded protein: CASSDGVDDSDNEQFF.

The chain combines TRBV7-9 with TRBJ2-7, with D possibly TRBD1 on 5 matching bases. V lost 3 bases and J lost 2, with 11 bases in between. Per the germline V gene, CDR1 is SEHNR and CDR2 is FQNEAQ (reference sequence). This CDR3 spans 14 amino acids. The CDR3 coding sequence is TGTGCCAGCAGCTTCCCCGGACAAGCCTACGAGCAGTACTTC. The encoded protein is CASSFPGQAYEQYF.

The chain links TRBV4-1 to TRBJ1-4; the D gene is possibly TRBD1 (5 bases). Germline values: CDR1 MGHRA, CDR2 YSYEKL. Trimming left V 1 base short and J 14 bases short, with 20 bases between. The CDR3 contains 15 residues. CDR3 in amino acids: CASSQASGLDTRLFF. CDR3 DNA: TGCGCCAGCAGCCAAGCATCTGGGCTGGACACGAGGCTGTTTTTT.

The rearrangement uses TRBV27 and TRBJ1-3, with D uncertain. Looked up from germline, CDR1 is MNHEY and CDR2 is SMNVEV (reference sequence). This CDR3 comprises 16 residues. V was trimmed by 2 bases and J by 2 bases, leaving 13 bases between them. The CDR3 here is CASSLTQRVPGNTIYF. As DNA, the CDR3 is TGTGCCAGCAGTTTAACCCAGCGGGTCCCTGGAAACACCATATATTTT.